The 12 T cell receptor beta chains below come from one sample, sequenced in a study of a mutant IDH1 vaccine in newly diagnosed glioma. Time point defined: baseline, week 1 (first vaccination visit). As for treatment: pre-vaccination baseline after standard-of-care therapy. TCRdb keeps only in-frame clones here, not all; method: immunoSEQ multiplex PCR. The sample shows roughly 38,000 clones, just under 95% of them seen only once. The material was PBMCs, obtained from a glioma patient treated with radiotherapy, temozolomide or both. The receptors here all came from a man between 18 and 29 years old with glioma.

The chain has TRBV5-4 and TRBJ2-3; D tentatively fits TRBD1 or TRBD2 (5 bases each). In germline, CDR1 is SGHNT, CDR2 YYREEE (reference sequence). The CDR3 contains 14 residues. Trimming stripped 0 bases from V and 5 bases from J, with 10 bases between. The CDR3 region is CASSLVGTGDTQYF. The CDR3 nucleotides are TGTGCCAGCAGCTTGGTGGGGACGGGAGATACGCAGTATTTT.

The J gene is TRBJ2-2, the V gene TRBV4-2, with no clear D. CDR3 length: 15 amino acids. The V gene's germline CDR1 is LGHNA and CDR2 YNFKEQ. The V gene lost 4 bases and the J gene lost 4 bases, with 13 bases spanning the gap. The CDR3 spells CASSLETASTGELFF. CDR3 sequence (DNA): TGTGCCAGCAGCCTAGAGACCGCGAGCACCGGGGAGCTGTTTTTT.

The chain joins TRBV2 to TRBJ2-7; no definite D call. Trimming pared 2 bases from V and 2 bases from J, leaving 7 bases between. The CDR3 has 13 amino acids. CDR1 is SNHLY and CDR2 is FYNNEI in the germline V gene. CDR3 bases: TGTGCCAGCAGTGAAATCGTGCCCTACGAGCAGTACTTC. Translated: CASSEIVPYEQYF. The complete variable domain, with remaining parts taken from reference TRBV2 and TRBJ2-7, reads EPEVTQTPSHQVTQMGQEVILRCVPISNHLYFYWYRQILGQKVEFLVSFYNNEISEKSEIFDDQFSVERPDGSNFTLKIRSTKLEDSAMYFCASSEIVPYEQYFGPGTRLTVT.

The rearrangement joins TRBV15 to TRBJ2-3; D is unclear. Germline V gene lookup returns CDR1 LNHNV and CDR2 YYDKDF (reference sequence). V was cut by 1 base and J by 3 bases, with 11 bases left in between. The CDR3 has 15 amino acids. The CDR3 is CATSRAWSETDTQYF. CDR3 bases: TGTGCCACCAGCAGAGCCTGGTCCGAGACAGATACGCAGTATTTT.

V and J are TRBV27 and TRBJ1-1; D is undetermined. Looked up from germline, CDR1 is MNHEY and CDR2 is SMNVEV (reference sequence). Trimming left V 3 bases short and J 1 base short, with 6 bases between. This CDR3 has 13 amino acids. CDR3 in amino acids: CASSFGTNTEAFF. CDR3 nucleotides: TGTGCCAGCAGTTTTGGCACGAACACTGAAGCTTTCTTT.

The chain has TRBV9 and TRBJ1-2; 11 bases match TRBD1. Unmatched junction bases numbered 0, after V lost 0 bases and J lost 2 bases. The germline gives CDR1 SGDLS, CDR2 YYNGEE. This CDR3 comprises 15 residues. The CDR3 DNA is TGTGCCAGCAGCGTAGGGGACAGGGGGAACTATGGCTACACCTTC. Encoded protein: CASSVGDRGNYGYTF.

This clone was counted a single time. The chain carries TRBV18 and TRBJ2-7; D is possibly TRBD1 (6 bases). This CDR3 has 15 residues. V was clipped by 6 bases and J by 9 bases, with 24 bases between them. The germline CDR1 and CDR2 sequences are KGHSH and LQKENI. The CDR3 sequence: CASSRISGAPRGQYF. The CDR3 DNA is TGTGCCAGCTCTCGAATTTCAGGGGCCCCCCGTGGGCAGTACTTC.

J is TRBJ2-2 and V is TRBV5-4; D gene ambiguous. The CDR3 has 12 residues. The germline CDR1 and CDR2 sequences are SGHNT and YYREEE (reference sequence). The V end lost 7 bases, the J end lost 5 bases, and 9 bases lay between the germline ends. DNA of the CDR3: TGTGCCAGCGGTTCCCGGACCGGGGAGCTGTTTTTT. This encodes CASGSRTGELFF.

V gene TRBV5-4 combines with J gene TRBJ2-3; no firm D call. The CDR3 is made up of 14 amino acids. Looked up from germline, CDR1 is SGHNT and CDR2 is YYREEE (reference sequence). V was cut by 0 bases and J by 4 bases, with 9 bases left in between. The CDR3 sequence is CASSLGLQPDTQYF. In DNA form, the CDR3 reads TGTGCCAGCAGCTTGGGACTGCAGCCAGATACGCAGTATTTT. Together with reference TRBV5-4 and TRBJ2-3, the CDR3 gives the full variable domain: ETGVTQSPTHLIKTRGQQVTLRCSSQSGHNTVSWYQQALGQGPQFIFQYYREEENGRGNFPPRFSGLQFPNYSSELNVNALELDDSALYLCASSLGLQPDTQYFGPGTRLTVL.

The rearrangement links TRBV5-1 to TRBJ2-7, with 7 bases fitting TRBD1. V shed 0 bases, J shed 3 bases, and the junction held 3 bases outside the gene matches. The CDR3 runs to 14 residues. Germline V gene lookup returns CDR1 SGHRS and CDR2 YFSETQ. For the CDR3, the DNA is TGCGCCAGCAGCTTGGACGGGACAGTCTACGAGCAGTACTTC. This translates into CASSLDGTVYEQYF.

Worth noting for this clone: Other DNA sequences in this specimen translate into the identical CDR3. The rearrangement links TRBV19 to TRBJ2-7; D call uncertain. V was clipped by 4 bases and J by 4 bases, with 5 bases between them. Germline V gene lookup returns CDR1 LNHDA and CDR2 SQIVND (reference sequence). The CDR3 runs to 11 residues. This CDR3 is CASSSRYEQYF. DNA of the CDR3: TGTGCCAGTAGTAGCCGATACGAGCAGTACTTC.

The gene calls are TRBV29-1 and TRBJ1-1; the D is unclear. The V end was cut by 5 bases, the J end by 1 base, with 8 bases between. The V gene's germline CDR1 is SQVTM and CDR2 ANQGSEA. The CDR3 covers 12 residues. CDR3 in amino acids: CSVSQRNTEAFF. The CDR3 nucleotides read TGCAGCGTTTCACAGAGGAACACTGAAGCTTTCTTT.